The T cell receptor (beta chain) under discussion was sequenced for a study of blood T cell repertoires in COVID-19. Study overall: The origin of the acute and convalescent COVID-19 samples was the United States, Italy and Spain. Sources were T cells, B-cell-depleted T cells, or PBMCs; the material itself was cDNA or gDNA.

Germline V gives CDR1 DFQATT, CDR2 SNEGSKA (reference sequence). The CDR3 has 14 amino acids. Note on this clone: The junction departs from the called germline gene at one end, perhaps through a read error. The sample has other DNA sequences that encode this CDR3 too.

Measured with immunoSEQ multiplex PCR; TCRdb has only the in-frame clones, and not every one. The sample records 300,000 to 400,000 clones, 70% to 90% being singletons. Specimen: peripheral blood. V gene TRBV20-1 combines with J gene TRBJ2-7, with 10 positions matching TRBD2. The source of this sequence is a human donor in a cohort sampled during active COVID-19. The CDR3 region has the DNA TGCAGCGCTAGTGGCTCTAGCGGGGGCGCCGAGCAGTACTTC. It encodes CSASGSSGGAEQYF.